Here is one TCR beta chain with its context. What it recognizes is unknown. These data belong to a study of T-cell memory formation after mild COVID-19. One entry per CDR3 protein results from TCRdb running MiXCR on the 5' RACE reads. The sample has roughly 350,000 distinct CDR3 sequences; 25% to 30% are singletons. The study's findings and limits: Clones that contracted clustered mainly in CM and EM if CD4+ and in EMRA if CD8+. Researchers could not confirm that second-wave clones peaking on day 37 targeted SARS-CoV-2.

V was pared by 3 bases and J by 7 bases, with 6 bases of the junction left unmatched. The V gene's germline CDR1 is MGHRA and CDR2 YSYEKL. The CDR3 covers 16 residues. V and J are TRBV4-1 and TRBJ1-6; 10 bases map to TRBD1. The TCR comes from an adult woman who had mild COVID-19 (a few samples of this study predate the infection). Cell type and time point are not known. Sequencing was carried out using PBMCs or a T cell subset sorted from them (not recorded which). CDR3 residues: CASSQDPGQGNSPLHF. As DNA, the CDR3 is TGCGCCAGCAGCCAGGACCCGGGACAGGGGAATTCACCCCTCCACTTT.